This paragraph covers one T cell receptor (beta chain) sequence. V lost 2 bases and J 7 bases, leaving 6 bases between the germline ends. Germline-derived CDR1 and CDR2 are SEHNR and FQNEAQ (reference sequence). The CDR3 is 12 residues long. This entry comes from a study of blood T cell repertoires in COVID-19. About the research overall: T cells, B-cell-depleted T cells, or PBMCs provided the cDNA or gDNA that served as material.

In the original processing: The authors estimated nucleated cell counts from reference gene primer amplification. TCRdb keeps only in-frame clones here, not all; method: immunoSEQ multiplex PCR. The V and J calls and clone size were taken over from that table, and D and trimming were inferred from the DNA. The sample lists fewer than 110,000 clones; nearly 90% were seen once. The receptor comes from a man aged 50-59 years in a cohort sampled during active COVID-19. Sequenced input: peripheral blood. J is TRBJ2-1 and V is TRBV7-9; no firm D call. The CDR3 is CASSLRQNEQFF. CDR3 nucleotide sequence: TGTGCCAGCAGCTTAAGACAAAATGAGCAGTTCTTC.